A selection of T cell receptor beta chains follows, all from one sample in a study of blood T cell repertoires in COVID-19. This table comes from immunoSEQ multiplex PCR, and its TCRdb copy is limited to in-frame clones, with some not included. The repertoire has 50,000 or so clones, over 90% of them found once; the top ten carry 0.95% to 1.1%. The specimen sequenced was peripheral blood. The receptor source for this set is a man aged 55 to 69 with COVID-19, enrolled during active disease. Each CDR3 is given with its conserved first and last residue. A D gene is named only where the DNA matches it firmly. The size entry is marked missing in some rows and otherwise reads once, few, many or a size class.

>TRBJ1-1|-|-|TRBV6-5
TGTGCCAGCAGTTTCCGGGACGGGAGGAACACTGAAGCTTTCTTT
CASSFRDGRNTEAFF
>TRBJ2-6|-|once|TRBV9
TGTGCCAGCGGCCGGGACATTAACTCTGGGGCCAACGTCCTGACTTTC
CASGRDINSGANVLTF
>TRBJ1-4|TRBD1|-|TRBV7-8
TGTGCCAGCAGCTTAGGCGCGGGACAGGGCGCCCTGTTTTTT
CASSLGAGQGALFF
>TRBJ2-6|TRBD1|-|TRBV7-9
TGTGCCAGCAGCCCCCCGTGGACAGGGGTGTCATCTGGGGCCAACGTCCTGACTTTC
CASSPPWTGVSSGANVLTF
>TRBJ1-4|-|-|TRBV9
TGTGCCAGCAGCGTATTGGGGGGAGGAACTAATGAAAAACTGTTTTTT
CASSVLGGGTNEKLFF
>TRBJ2-3|TRBD2|-|TRBV2
TGTGCCAGCAGCATAGGACTAGTTTTTCCAGGCACGCAGTATTTT
CASSIGLVFPGTQYF
>TRBJ2-3|TRBD2|-|TRBV9
TGTGCCAGCAGCGAAGGACTAGTGAACAGCCATACGCAGTATTTT
CASSEGLVNSHTQYF
>TRBJ2-4|-|-|TRBV19
TGTGCCAGTGGCCAGGGGGGACTAGCCAAAAACATTCAGTACTTC
CASGQGGLAKNIQYF
>TRBJ1-5|TRBD1|-|TRBV5-6
TGTGCCAGCAGCCTGTGGACAGGCGGCAATCAGCCCCAGCATTTT
CASSLWTGGNQPQHF
>TRBJ1-1|TRBD1|-|TRBV5-1
TGCGCCAGCAGCTTCGGCTTCTCGACAGGGGTTGACACTGAAGCTTTCTTT
CASSFGFSTGVDTEAFF
>TRBJ1-5|-|-|TRBV27
TGTGCCAGTCGACAGACTAGCAATCAGCCCCAGCATTTT
CASRQTSNQPQHF
>TRBJ2-2|TRBD2|-|TRBV5-1
TGCGCCAGCAGCCCCCCGGGCCTAGCGGGGGGTTTCACCGGGGAGCTGTTTTTT
CASSPPGLAGGFTGELFF
>TRBJ2-6|-|-|TRBV19
TGTGCCAGTAGTGACATCGGGGTCTCTGGGGCCAACGTCCTGACTTTC
CASSDIGVSGANVLTF
>TRBJ2-2|TRBD1|-|TRBV5-1
TGCGCCAGCAGCATAGACAGGGGAAACACCGGGGAGCTGTTTTTT
CASSIDRGNTGELFF
>TRBJ2-5|-|-|TRBV6-2/TRBV6-3
TGTGCCAGCAGCCAGGGGGAGACCCAGTACTTC
CASSQGETQYF
>TRBJ2-3|-|-|TRBV11-2
TGTGCCAGCAGCTTACTAACGTACACAGATACGCAGTATTTT
CASSLLTYTDTQYF
>TRBJ1-2|TRBD1|-|TRBV6-5
TGTGCCAGCAGAGCAAAACAGGGGGCGGGTGGCTACACCTTC
CASRAKQGAGGYTF
>TRBJ1-1|-|-|TRBV2
TGTGCCAGCAGTGTCTCCTCAGTGAGGCGCACTGAAGCTTTCTTT
CASSVSSVRRTEAFF
>TRBJ1-1|TRBD1|-|TRBV6-5
TGTGCCAGCAGTTACTCTGGACAGGCGAAAACTGAAGCTTTCTTT
CASSYSGQAKTEAFF
>TRBJ1-2|-|once|TRBV25-1
TGTGCCAGCAGTTGGGGGGTTATGGACTATGGCTACACCTTC
CASSWGVMDYGYTF